This T cell receptor (beta chain) was captured by sequencing in a study of early T cells in non-severe SARS-CoV-2 infection. MiXCR, applied by TCRdb to the 5' RACE reads, yields one record per CDR3 protein. The table shows about 94,000 distinct CDR3 sequences, with about 13% occurring only once. J was trimmed by 3 bases and V by 2 bases; bases with no gene match: 4. Germline-derived CDR1 and CDR2 are MNHEY and SMNVEV (reference sequence). The CDR3 covers 14 residues. This receptor was taken from an adult who was a healthcare worker with PCR-confirmed SARS-CoV-2 infection or an uninfected control (not recorded which). The chain links TRBV27 to TRBJ2-7, with 7 bases aligning to TRBD2. The specimen was whole blood. The CDR3 coding sequence is TGTGCCAGCAGTTTAACGGGAGGATTCTACGAGCAGTACTTC. It encodes CASSLTGGFYEQYF.